This is a list of T cell receptor beta chains from one sample in a study of T-cell reconstitution after alpha-beta-depleted transplantation in children. TCRdb itself ran the PCR reads through MiXCR, one entry per CDR3 protein. The sample records some 490,000 distinct CDR3 sequences, around an eighth being singletons. This sample comprised PBMCs from the stem cell graft donor, obtained from the stem cell graft. These receptors were collected from a human donor who donated a stem cell graft to a child with combined immunodeficiency. Both conserved end residues are part of each CDR3. The D gene is left open where the match is weak. Where a row states a size, it is once, few, many or the class of an expanded clone; other rows omit it.

V gene,D gene,clone size,J gene,CDR3 DNA,CDR3 protein
TRBV28,-,few,TRBJ2-2,TGTGCCAGCAGTTTTTCGAGGATCCCCGGGGAGCTGTTTTTT,CASSFSRIPGELFF
TRBV30,-,-,TRBJ2-6,TGTGCCTGGAGTGTATTGGGGGGTACTCCTGGGGCCAACGTCCTGACTTTC,CAWSVLGGTPGANVLTF
TRBV11-1,-,few,TRBJ2-7,TGTGCCAGCAGCTTAGCGCTTCCACGCACCTACGAGCAGTACTTC,CASSLALPRTYEQYF
TRBV24-1,TRBD1,-,TRBJ2-1,TGTGCCACCAGTGAAGGACAGGGGCAGTTCTTC,CATSEGQGQFF
TRBV15,TRBD1,few,TRBJ1-4,TGTGCCACCAGCAGAGACCAGGACAGGGGAGGAGAAAAACTGTTTTTT,CATSRDQDRGGEKLFF
TRBV25-1,-,-,TRBJ2-7,TGTGCCAGCAGTGAAGAGGACTACGAGCAGTACTTC,CASSEEDYEQYF
TRBV12-3/TRBV12-4,-,few,TRBJ2-1,TGTGCCAGCAGTTTTTGGAGACCCAGCACCTACAATGAGCAGTTCTTC,CASSFWRPSTYNEQFF
TRBV13,TRBD1,-,TRBJ2-7,TGTGCCAGCAGCTCCACTGTGACAGGGCTATACGAGCAGTACTTC,CASSSTVTGLYEQYF
TRBV27,-,many,TRBJ2-1,TGTGCCAGCAGTTCCCCACTCTCTGAGCAGTTCTTC,CASSSPLSEQFF
TRBV5-1,-,few,TRBJ1-1,TGCGCCAGCAGCTTGGAACGGATCTTGAGGAGCACTGAAGCTTTCTTT,CASSLERILRSTEAFF
TRBV6-1,-,many,TRBJ1-3,TGTGCCAGCAAAATGGACAGCCTCTCCCCAAACACCATATATTTT,CASKMDSLSPNTIYF
TRBV12-3/TRBV12-4,-,few,TRBJ2-1,TGTGCCAGCAGTTTAGATGGGGCGCCCAATGAGCAGTTCTTC,CASSLDGAPNEQFF
TRBV7-8,-,-,TRBJ2-7,TGTGCCAGCAGTCTTCTCGGACAGCCTACCTACGAGCAGTACTTC,CASSLLGQPTYEQYF
TRBV29-1,TRBD1,-,TRBJ2-7,TGCAGCGTTCCGGGACAGGGGGGTCCCTACGAGCAGTACTTC,CSVPGQGGPYEQYF
TRBV7-6,-,-,TRBJ2-1,TGTGCCAGCAGCGTGCTTGGCGGGGGCCCTGGCGGGCATGAGCAGTTCTTC,CASSVLGGGPGGHEQFF
TRBV7-9,TRBD1,few,TRBJ1-5,TGTGCCAGCAGCTTAGGGAAGCCAGGACAGGGGGGGCAGCCCCAGCATTTT,CASSLGKPGQGGQPQHF
TRBV7-2,TRBD1,many,TRBJ2-2,TGTGCCAGCAGCCCCCTGGGACAGGGAAACACCGGGGAGCTGTTTTTT,CASSPLGQGNTGELFF
TRBV6-6,TRBD1,few,TRBJ1-5,TGTGCCAGCAAAAACCGCCGGGACAGGGTAAACCAGCCCCAGCATTTT,CASKNRRDRVNQPQHF
TRBV6-4,TRBD2,many,TRBJ2-3,TGTGCCAGCAGTGACACAGCGGGAACCACAGATACGCAGTATTTT,CASSDTAGTTDTQYF
TRBV18,-,-,TRBJ2-7,TGTGCCAGCTCTTCCGGGACACCTTCAACCTACGAGCAGTACTTC,CASSSGTPSTYEQYF
TRBV11-1,-,few,TRBJ2-3,TGTGCCAGCAGCTTAATCTTCACAGATACGCAGTATTTT,CASSLIFTDTQYF
TRBV20-1,TRBD2,-,TRBJ2-1,TGCAGTGCTAGAGATCCTGGGACTAGCGGGAGGGGAGGGGATTACAATGAGCAGTTCTTC,CSARDPGTSGRGGDYNEQFF
TRBV20-1,TRBD2,-,TRBJ2-7,TGCAGTGCTAGTGGGACTAGCGGGAGTCTCTACGAGCAGTACTTC,CSASGTSGSLYEQYF
TRBV12-3/TRBV12-4,-,-,TRBJ2-5,TGTGCCAGCAGTTTCGGCTGGGATGCAAGAACCCAGTACTTC,CASSFGWDARTQYF
TRBV11-2,-,-,TRBJ2-3,TGTGCCAGCAGCTTAACCCTCCCAGAAGATACGCAGTATTTT,CASSLTLPEDTQYF
TRBV5-1,-,-,TRBJ1-4,TGCGCCAGCAGCTTGCAAGGTTATGAAAAACTGTTTTTT,CASSLQGYEKLFF
TRBV19,-,-,TRBJ2-1,TGTGCCAGTAGTATAGGGACAGCCCGGGAGCAGTTCTTC,CASSIGTAREQFF
TRBV7-7,TRBD2,-,TRBJ2-3,TGTGCCAGCAGCTTGGGACTAGCGGGACTCACGAGCACAGATACGCAGTATTTT,CASSLGLAGLTSTDTQYF
TRBV7-2,TRBD1,-,TRBJ2-4,TGTGCCAGCAGCTCTCAACGGGGACAGCCACAGTACTTC,CASSSQRGQPQYF
TRBV27,-,many,TRBJ2-1,TGTGCCAGCAGGTTTGTGGATGAGCAGTTCTTC,CASRFVDEQFF
TRBV3-1,-,-,TRBJ2-1,TGTGCCAGCCGAGGAGACCCCAGCTCCTACAATGAGCAGTTCTTC,CASRGDPSSYNEQFF
TRBV6-5,-,-,TRBJ1-6,TGTGCCAGCAGTCCCCAGGGTCGCCAGCGGGGGAATTCACCCCTCCACTTT,CASSPQGRQRGNSPLHF
TRBV4-2,TRBD2,many,TRBJ2-1,TGTGCCAGCAGCCATGGCGGGGGCAATGAGCAGTTCTTC,CASSHGGGNEQFF
TRBV12-3/TRBV12-4,-,-,TRBJ2-3,TGTGCCAGCAGTCCGACTAGTAGATCAGATACGCAGTATTTT,CASSPTSRSDTQYF
TRBV29-1,-,many,TRBJ2-5,TGCAGCGTTGACGCCCGCGGGGAGACCCAGTACTTC,CSVDARGETQYF
TRBV9,-,many,TRBJ1-4,TGTGCCAGCAGCCCCCGACAGGTCATTTCGGCGACTAATGAAAAACTGTTTTTT,CASSPRQVISATNEKLFF
TRBV6-1,-,-,TRBJ2-5,TGTGCCAGCAGTACCGGACAGCTCCGAACCCAGTACTTC,CASSTGQLRTQYF
TRBV20-1,TRBD1,-,TRBJ1-2,TGCAGTGCTAGTCCTGGACAGGGGGCGAATGGCTACACCTTC,CSASPGQGANGYTF
TRBV5-6,TRBD2,many,TRBJ2-7,TGTGCCAGCAGCTTGACTAGACTAGCGATGGACGAGCAGTACTTC,CASSLTRLAMDEQYF
TRBV12-3/TRBV12-4,-,many,TRBJ2-5,TGTGCGACGGGCCGGGCCCTTCAAGAGACCCAGTACTTC,CATGRALQETQYF
TRBV11-3,-,-,TRBJ2-1,TGTGCCAGCAGCTTAGGTGACAGCACCAATGAGCAGTTCTTC,CASSLGDSTNEQFF
TRBV12-3/TRBV12-4,-,many,TRBJ2-3,TGTGCCAGCAGTTTCTGGCTAGTTATAGGTACGCAGTATTTT,CASSFWLVIGTQYF
TRBV12-3/TRBV12-4,TRBD2,-,TRBJ2-1,TGTGCCAGCAGTGATATAGCGGGGCGCACCAGGGGGCAGTTCTTC,CASSDIAGRTRGQFF
TRBV7-2,-,few,TRBJ2-5,TGTGCCAGCAGTTATACCAGGGAAGAGACCCAGTACTTC,CASSYTREETQYF
TRBV6-2/TRBV6-3,-,-,TRBJ2-7,TGTGCCAGCAGTTCGGACAGCCGCGCCTACGAGCAGTACTTC,CASSSDSRAYEQYF
TRBV20-1,TRBD1,few,TRBJ1-2,TGCAGTGCCATTCCGGGACAGGCCGGGGACACCTTC,CSAIPGQAGDTF
TRBV29-1,-,-,TRBJ2-5,TGCAGCGTTGGCGCCGGGCAGCCCGGAGGGGCCCAGTACTTC,CSVGAGQPGGAQYF
TRBV12-3/TRBV12-4,-,few,TRBJ2-3,TGTGCCAGCAGTTTAGCGCTAGGGGGGCGGGAGTCCCCTTATACGCAGTATTTT,CASSLALGGRESPYTQYF
TRBV24-1,TRBD1,-,TRBJ2-7,TGTGCCACCAGTGATGGGGGCTTCCAGGGGGCGAGACAGTACTTC,CATSDGGFQGARQYF
TRBV5-5,-,many,TRBJ2-5,TGTGCCAGCAGCTGGTCGGAAGTCTTCCAAGAGACCCAGTACTTC,CASSWSEVFQETQYF
TRBV4-3,TRBD1,-,TRBJ2-2,TGCGCCAGCAGCCAAGGGACAGGGGTTGCCGGGGAGCTGTTTTTT,CASSQGTGVAGELFF
TRBV27,-,-,TRBJ2-5,TGTGCCAGCAGTCCCCCAGAGACCCAGTACTTC,CASSPPETQYF
TRBV9,-,few,TRBJ2-2,TGTGCCAGCAGCGTACGGGGAGATACCGGGGAGCTGTTTTTT,CASSVRGDTGELFF
TRBV6-2/TRBV6-3,-,many,TRBJ2-2,TGTGCCAGCAGTTACGAGCCGAACACCGGGGAGCTGTTTTTT,CASSYEPNTGELFF
TRBV3-1,-,-,TRBJ2-7,TGTGCCAGCAGCCCTAAAAGACACACCATCACCTACGAGCAGTACTTC,CASSPKRHTITYEQYF